These 10 T cell receptor beta chains came from one sample sequenced in a study of T cell responses to AZD1222 COVID-19 vaccine. Clones were sequenced by immunoSEQ multiplex PCR, and TCRdb holds only the in-frame ones, with some missing. The sample shows about 180,000 clones, almost 90% of them seen only once. Sequenced here: peripheral blood, sampled 28 days after the second AZD1222 dose. These receptors were collected from an adult who received the AZD1222 COVID-19 vaccine.

The J gene is TRBJ1-2, the V gene TRBV3-1 (or the pseudogene TRBV3-2); 11 bases align to TRBD1. J lost 6 bases, V lost 4 bases, and 7 bases had no gene match. The CDR3 is 15 amino acids. Per the germline V gene, CDR1 is LGHDT and CDR2 is YNNKEL (reference sequence). The CDR3 nucleotides read TGTGCCAGCAGCCTTCAAATGGGACAGGGGGATGGCTACACCTTC. The encoded protein is CASSLQMGQGDGYTF.

This chain connects TRBV10-3 to TRBJ2-7, with 9 nucleotides matching TRBD1. The junction had 3 bases not matched to a gene; V was cut back by 0 bases and J by 6 bases. Germline loops: CDR1 ENHRY, CDR2 SYGVKD. The CDR3 sequence is 14 residues long. DNA for the CDR3: TGTGCCATCAGTGAGTCACAGGGGGCGAGCGAGCAGTACTTC. This sequence encodes CAISESQGASEQYF.

V gene TRBV7-2 combines with J gene TRBJ2-2; D is uncertain. The CDR3 covers 15 residues. V lost 5 bases and J 0 bases, leaving 10 bases between the germline ends. Germline CDR1 SGHTA, CDR2 FQGNSA. The CDR3 region has the DNA TGTGCCAGCAGCAGCCGTATATCGAACACCGGGGAGCTGTTTTTT. Protein: CASSSRISNTGELFF.

This chain links TRBV6-4 with TRBJ1-4; D possibly corresponds to TRBD1 (5 bases). Between the trimmed V and J ends, which lost 7 bases and 5 bases, there was a span of 8 bases. CDR3 length: 12 residues. The V gene's germline CDR1 is MRHNA and CDR2 SNTAGT. As DNA, the CDR3 is TGTGCCAGCAAGGGACCGAATGAAAAACTGTTTTTT. This gives the protein CASKGPNEKLFF.

CDR3 coding DNA: TGTGCCAGCAGTGAATTAGGGACAGTCACGCAGTATTTT. This gives the protein CASSELGTVTQYF. The chain links TRBV6-1 to TRBJ2-3; TRBD1 matches 7 bases. Germline V lookup: CDR1 MNHNS, CDR2 SASEGT. J was trimmed by 9 bases and V by 2 bases; bases with no gene match: 5. This CDR3 region has 13 residues.

The chain is built from TRBV25-1 and TRBJ1-1; tentative D call: TRBD1 (6 bases). The V end lost 6 bases, the J end lost 5 bases, and 25 bases lay between the germline ends. This CDR3 region has 17 residues. Germline CDR1 and CDR2: MGHDK and SYGVNS. The CDR3 nucleotides read TGTGCCAGCAGACATCGGGGCCCGAGGGGGGCTAGGACTGAAGCTTTCTTT. It codes for CASRHRGPRGARTEAFF. Full variable domain (outside the CDR3, taken from reference TRBV25-1 and TRBJ1-1): EADIYQTPRYLVIGTGKKITLECSQTMGHDKMYWYQQDPGMELHLIHYSYGVNSTEKGDLSSESTVSRIRTEHFPLTLESARPSHTSQYLCASRHRGPRGARTEAFFGQGTRLTVV.

V gene TRBV9 combines with J gene TRBJ2-5; D gene uncertain. The germline V gene encodes CDR1 SGDLS and CDR2 YYNGEE. V was pared by 2 bases and J by 0 bases, with 11 bases between. CDR3 length equals 15 residues. The CDR3 nucleotides are TGTGCCAGCAGCGTCCGCCTCGGGTACCAAGAGACCCAGTACTTC. This sequence encodes CASSVRLGYQETQYF.

The chain couples TRBV3-1 (or the pseudogene TRBV3-2) to TRBJ2-7, with 14 bases matching TRBD2. Trimming took 4 bases from V and 4 from J; bases not matched to a gene: 12. Germline values: CDR1 LGHDT, CDR2 YNNKEL (reference sequence). The CDR3 is 18 amino acids. CDR3 protein: CASSRATSGGAQAYEQYF. The DNA for the CDR3 is TGTGCCAGCAGCCGCGCGACTAGCGGGGGGGCGCAAGCTTACGAGCAGTACTTC.

The chain carries TRBV9 and TRBJ2-1, with 9 bases matching TRBD1. V trimming: 3 bases; J trimming: 6 bases; junction bases outside the gene matches: 4. The CDR3 runs to 14 residues. Germline V CDR1 and CDR2: SGDLS, YYNGEE. The DNA of the CDR3 is TGTGCCAGCAGCGCATCGGACAGGGGCAATGAGCAGTTCTTC. Encoded protein: CASSASDRGNEQFF.

This chain uses TRBV19 with TRBJ2-1, with a weak D call TRBD1 (5 bases). The V gene's germline CDR1 is LNHDA and CDR2 SQIVND (reference sequence). The V gene lost 9 bases and the J gene lost 7 bases, with 22 bases spanning the gap. The CDR3 has 15 amino acids. The CDR3: CASAEYVPGRNEQFF. The CDR3 bases are TGTGCCAGCGCCGAGTATGTGCCAGGGCGTAATGAGCAGTTCTTC.